This T cell receptor beta chain was obtained from a study of graft-versus-host responses after intestinal transplantation (dated by TCRdb to about 2021). For context, the study as a whole: The transplants that recipients received were multivisceral, liver-intestinal, or isolated intestinal. To identify alloreactive clones, pre-transplant mixed lymphocyte reaction products were sequenced and then compared with unstimulated pre-transplant donor and recipient T cells. After intestinal transplantation, graft-versus-host and host-versus-graft alloreactive T cell clones in the graft, circulation and bone marrow were tracked using bulk TCR-beta CDR3 sequencing. Of the roughly 26 intestinal transplant recipients enrolled in the cohort, one of whom was a retransplant, a few patients without pretransplant specimens were excluded. Every recipient was given anti-thymocyte globulin induction, then maintenance tacrolimus and steroids for 3 to 4 years. Samples from three later patients were sequenced in-house on an Illumina MiSeq with MiXCR processing rather than by the commercial service. Donor T cell macrochimerism was defined as a peak of at least 4% donor T cells among recipient peripheral blood mononuclear cells.

The germline ends are 2 bases apart after V is trimmed by 1 base and J by 4 bases. In the germline V gene, CDR1 corresponds to SGHTA and CDR2 to FQGTGA. Including cysteine and phenylalanine, the CDR3 has 11 amino acids. CDR3 DNA is the only sequence kept; it has 33 bases, read in frame from the first base. In the first month after transplant, blood samples were collected up to 4 times, and after that at least monthly when available. Beyond this particular receptor, the publication reports: Early after transplant, peak levels of circulating GvH clones were found to be associated with declines in HvG clones. Conclusions were limited by the relatively low number and heterogeneity of intestinal transplant patients. GvH clones were found in recipient bone marrow, and some of the GvH clones appeared earlier in ileal mucosa or blood, which is consistent with an intestinal mucosal origin. In patients with donor T cell macrochimerism, the allografts had high GvH to HvG T cell clonal ratios.

The library was obtained by the immunoSEQ multiplex PCR assay. High-throughput TCR-beta CDR3 sequencing of genomic DNA from most patients was performed by Adaptive Biotechnologies. Under the source paper's analysis protocol: TCR sequencing data for around 19 patients were retrieved from Adaptive's ImmunoSEQ software; a few other patients were processed with MiXCR and VDJtools. Because the origin of CDR3 nucleotide sequences shared between donor and recipient could not be assigned, those sequences were removed. At least 2-fold expansion over unstimulated cells and a minimum CFSE-low frequency of 0.002% (template counts) or 0.001% (read counts) were required for clones to be classified as alloreactive. A clone was considered mappable if detected in the sequenced pre-transplant spleen, lymph node, or MLR CFSE-low populations of the donor or recipient. The cumulative frequency of alloreactive clones was calculated as a percentage of all sequences, weighted by copy number. This immuneACCESS table, as held by TCRdb, lists in-frame sequences with V and J called but not all clones. Of the missing ones, under half trace to an unresolved V gene in checked studies; the others have no known cause. For V, J and clone size, that table is used; D and trimming come from the DNA. The sample contains about 23,000 clones, 85% to 95% of them found a single time. Just under 2% of the sample belongs to the ten largest clones.

About this clone: Its cognate antigen has yet to be identified. No per-base quality is available; no much larger clone lies one base away.

This material consisted of PBMCs, taken around 38 days after intestinal transplant. Recombination joined TRBV7-3 with TRBJ2-7; the D gene is unclear. The origin of this receptor is a human patient who received an intestinal transplant, so some T cells may come from the graft donor. The CDR3 is CASSLSYEQYF. The base sequence is TGTGCCAGCAGCTTAAGTTACGAGCAGTACTTC. The reference TRBV7-3 and TRBJ2-7 proteins fill in what lies around the CDR3, so the full variable domain reads GAGVSQTPSNKVTEKGKYVELRCDPISGHTALYWYRQSLGQGPEFLIYFQGTGAADDSGLPNDRFFAVRPEGSVSTLKIQRTERGDSAVYLCASSLSYEQYFGPGTRLTVT.